This note documents a single T cell receptor beta chain sequence. The antigen is not known. The sample comes from a study of shared clonotypes between healthy human individuals. Whole-study results and caveats: It was the few donors that limited the genetic and exposure-history diversity represented.

Every subset had its genomic DNA shared out evenly among several immunoSEQ plates. TCRdb's copy holds only in-frame clones and misses some; the assay was immunoSEQ multiplex PCR. The repertoire holds roughly 2 million clones, under 97% seen once, with approximately 0.13% in the top ten. Sequencing was performed on naive CD4+ T cells sorted from blood. Subset of the sample: CD45RA+ positively selected. The clonotype comes from a man between 18 and 29 years old in good health.

The chain's CDR3 is CASSQRAGITYEQYF. In DNA, the CDR3 is TGCGCCAGCAGCCAACGAGCGGGTATAACCTACGAGCAGTACTTC. This chain connects TRBV4-3 to TRBJ2-7; TRBD2 is a possible D gene (6 bases). CDR1 and CDR2 from the germline V gene are LGHNA and YSLEER. The V and J ends lost 2 bases and 2 bases respectively, with 13 bases between them. This CDR3 has 15 amino acids.